This T cell receptor beta chain derives from a study of T-cell reconstitution after alpha-beta-depleted transplantation in children. Unique molecular identifiers were used to barcode this TCRbeta library. MiXCR was run by TCRdb on the PCR reads, yielding one entry per CDR3 protein. Here the sample spans about 830,000 distinct CDR3 sequences, 16% being singletons. Findings and limits, study-wide: Roughly two months post-transplant, alpha-beta T cells reportedly originated from several hundred graft clones that had expanded. Diversity and T-cell counts at one year after transplant derived mostly from new T cells. Day-60 TCRbeta diversity that was high in some patients was derived from surviving recipient T cells and thymic progenitors.

This clonotype was picked up a small number of times. Its antigen remains unidentified. Germline V lookup: CDR1 SEHNR, CDR2 FQNEAQ (reference sequence). The ends were cut back, 6 bases at V and 3 bases at J, with 14 bases in the middle. This CDR3 spans 14 amino acids. V and J are TRBV7-9 and TRBJ2-5; D might be TRBD1 (6 bases). The sequences come from PBMCs, mostly from graft donor cells, collected 360 days after TCRalphabeta/CD19-depleted stem cell transplant. This TCR was sampled from a male patient younger than 18 who had a stem cell transplant for acute lymphoblastic leukemia, so the T cells may come from the graft donor. The CDR3: CASRAGDGKETQYF. DNA for the CDR3: TGTGCCAGCAGAGCAGGGGACGGAAAAGAGACCCAGTACTTC.